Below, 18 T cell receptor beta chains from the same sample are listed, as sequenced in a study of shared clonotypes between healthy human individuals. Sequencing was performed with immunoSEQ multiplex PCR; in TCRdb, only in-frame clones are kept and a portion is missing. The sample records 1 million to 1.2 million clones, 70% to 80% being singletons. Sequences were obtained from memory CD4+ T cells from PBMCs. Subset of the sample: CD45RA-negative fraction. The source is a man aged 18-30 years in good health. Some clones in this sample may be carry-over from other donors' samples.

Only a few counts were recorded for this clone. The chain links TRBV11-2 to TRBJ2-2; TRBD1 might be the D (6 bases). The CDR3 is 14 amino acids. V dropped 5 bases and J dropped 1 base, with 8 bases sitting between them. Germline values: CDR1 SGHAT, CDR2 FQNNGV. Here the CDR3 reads CASSADRNTGELFF. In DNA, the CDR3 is TGTGCCAGCAGCGCGGACAGGAACACCGGGGAGCTGTTTTTT. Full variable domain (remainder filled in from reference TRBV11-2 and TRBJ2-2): EAGVAQSPRYKIIEKRQSVAFWCNPISGHATLYWYQQILGQGPKLLIQFQNNGVVDDSQLPKDRFSAERLKGVDSTLKIQPAKLEDSAVYLCASSADRNTGELFFGEGSRLTVL.

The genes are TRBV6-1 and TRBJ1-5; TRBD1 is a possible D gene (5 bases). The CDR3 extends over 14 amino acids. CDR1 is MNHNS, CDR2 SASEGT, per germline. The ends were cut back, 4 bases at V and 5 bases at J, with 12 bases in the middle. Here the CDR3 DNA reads TGTGCCAGCAGTGTGGTAGGGGTTGATCAGCCCCAGCATTTT. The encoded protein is CASSVVGVDQPQHF.

CDR3 sequence: CASSLIGRGSTGELFF. CDR3 DNA sequence: TGTGCCAGCAGCTTAATAGGCAGGGGATCCACCGGGGAGCTGTTTTTT. The chain uses TRBV7-9 and TRBJ2-2, with TRBD1 as a possible D gene (6 bases). Looked up from germline, CDR1 is SEHNR and CDR2 is FQNEAQ (reference sequence). The V gene lost 2 bases and the J gene lost 4 bases, with 14 bases spanning the gap. This CDR3 contains 16 residues.

The CDR3 loop is CASSLGRPGEQYF. CDR3 bases: TGTGCCAGCAGCCTGGGACGCCCGGGCGAGCAGTACTTC. V gene TRBV5-6 combines with J gene TRBJ2-7; D is perhaps TRBD1 or TRBD2 (5 bases each). V lost 4 bases to trimming and J lost 6 bases, with 14 bases between them. Per germline, CDR1 SGHDT and CDR2 YYEEEE. This CDR3 comprises 13 residues.

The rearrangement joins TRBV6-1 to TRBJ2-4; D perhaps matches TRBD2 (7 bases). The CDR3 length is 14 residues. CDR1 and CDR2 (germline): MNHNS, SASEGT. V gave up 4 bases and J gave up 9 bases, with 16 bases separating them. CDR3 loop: CASSARGGGVIQYF. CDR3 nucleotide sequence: TGTGCCAGCAGTGCCCGAGGGGGGGGAGTCATTCAGTACTTC.

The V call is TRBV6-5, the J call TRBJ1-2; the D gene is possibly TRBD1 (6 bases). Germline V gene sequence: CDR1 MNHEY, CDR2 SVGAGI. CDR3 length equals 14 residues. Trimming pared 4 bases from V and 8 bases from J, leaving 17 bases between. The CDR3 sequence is CASSSADRPSGYTF. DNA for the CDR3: TGTGCCAGCAGTTCTGCCGACAGGCCTTCCGGCTACACCTTC.

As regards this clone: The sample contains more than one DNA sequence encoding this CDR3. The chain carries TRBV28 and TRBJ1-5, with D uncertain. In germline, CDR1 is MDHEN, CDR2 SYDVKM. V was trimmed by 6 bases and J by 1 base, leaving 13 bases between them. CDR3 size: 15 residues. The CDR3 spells CASSLLSGSNQPQHF. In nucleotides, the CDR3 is TGTGCCAGCAGCCTCTTAAGCGGGAGCAATCAGCCCCAGCATTTT.

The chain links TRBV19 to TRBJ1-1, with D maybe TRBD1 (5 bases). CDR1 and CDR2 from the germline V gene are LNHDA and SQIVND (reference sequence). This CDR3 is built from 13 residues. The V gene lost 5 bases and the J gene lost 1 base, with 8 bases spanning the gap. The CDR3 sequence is CASSETENTEAFF. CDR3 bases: TGTGCCAGTAGTGAGACAGAGAACACTGAAGCTTTCTTT.

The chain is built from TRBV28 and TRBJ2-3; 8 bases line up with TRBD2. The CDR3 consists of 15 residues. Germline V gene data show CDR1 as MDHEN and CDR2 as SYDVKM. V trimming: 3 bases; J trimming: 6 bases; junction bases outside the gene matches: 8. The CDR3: CASSLGGGRRDTQYF. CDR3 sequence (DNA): TGTGCCAGCAGTTTGGGGGGCGGGAGGAGGGATACGCAGTATTTT.

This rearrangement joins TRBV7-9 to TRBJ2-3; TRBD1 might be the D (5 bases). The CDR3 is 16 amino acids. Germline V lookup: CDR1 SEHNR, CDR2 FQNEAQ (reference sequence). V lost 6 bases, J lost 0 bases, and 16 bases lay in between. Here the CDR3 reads CASSLRPTESTDTQYF. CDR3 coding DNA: TGTGCCAGCAGTTTACGCCCGACAGAGAGCACAGATACGCAGTATTTT.

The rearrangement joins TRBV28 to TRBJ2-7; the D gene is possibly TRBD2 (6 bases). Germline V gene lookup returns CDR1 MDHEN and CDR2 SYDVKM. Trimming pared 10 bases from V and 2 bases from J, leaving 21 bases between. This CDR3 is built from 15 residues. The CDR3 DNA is TGTGCCACCGCCCCCGGCGGGGCCACCACCTACGAGCAGTACTTC. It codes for CATAPGGATTYEQYF.

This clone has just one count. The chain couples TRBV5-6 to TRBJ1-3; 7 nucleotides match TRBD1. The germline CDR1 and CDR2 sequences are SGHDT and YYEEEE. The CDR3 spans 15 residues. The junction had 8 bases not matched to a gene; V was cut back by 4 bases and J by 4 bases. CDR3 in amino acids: CASSETGVKGNTIYF. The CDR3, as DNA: TGTGCCAGCAGCGAAACAGGGGTTAAAGGAAACACCATATATTTT.

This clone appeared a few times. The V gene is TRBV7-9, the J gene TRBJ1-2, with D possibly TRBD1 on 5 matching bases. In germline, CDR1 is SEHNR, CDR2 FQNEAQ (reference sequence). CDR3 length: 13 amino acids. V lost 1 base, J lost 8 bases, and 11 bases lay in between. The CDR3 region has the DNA TGTGCCAGCAGCTTAGACCCCGGGGGAGGCTACACCTTC. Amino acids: CASSLDPGGGYTF.

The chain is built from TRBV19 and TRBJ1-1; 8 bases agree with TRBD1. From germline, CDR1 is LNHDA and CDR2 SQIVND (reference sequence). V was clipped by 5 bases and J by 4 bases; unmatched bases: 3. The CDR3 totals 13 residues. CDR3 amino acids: CASSLTGGTEAFF. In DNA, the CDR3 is TGTGCCAGTAGTCTCACAGGGGGCACTGAAGCTTTCTTT.

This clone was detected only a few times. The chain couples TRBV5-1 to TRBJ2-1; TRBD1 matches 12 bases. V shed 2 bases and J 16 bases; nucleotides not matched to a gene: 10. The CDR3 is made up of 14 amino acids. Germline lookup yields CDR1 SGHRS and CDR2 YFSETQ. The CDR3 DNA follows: TGCGCCAGCAGCTTAACGGACTTGGGACAGGGGGCCTTCTTC. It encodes CASSLTDLGQGAFF.

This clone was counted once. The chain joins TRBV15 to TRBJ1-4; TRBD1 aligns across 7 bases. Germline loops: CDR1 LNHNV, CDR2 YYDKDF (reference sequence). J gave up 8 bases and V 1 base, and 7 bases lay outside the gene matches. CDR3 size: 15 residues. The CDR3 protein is CATSRGDSAREKLFF. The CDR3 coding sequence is TGTGCCACCAGCAGAGGGGACAGTGCCAGGGAAAAACTGTTTTTT.

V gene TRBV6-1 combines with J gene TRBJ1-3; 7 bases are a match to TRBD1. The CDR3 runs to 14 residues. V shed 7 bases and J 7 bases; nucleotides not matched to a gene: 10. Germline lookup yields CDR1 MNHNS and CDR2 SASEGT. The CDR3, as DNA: TGTGCCAGCAATCCGACAGGGATTAGGAACACCATATATTTT. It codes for CASNPTGIRNTIYF.

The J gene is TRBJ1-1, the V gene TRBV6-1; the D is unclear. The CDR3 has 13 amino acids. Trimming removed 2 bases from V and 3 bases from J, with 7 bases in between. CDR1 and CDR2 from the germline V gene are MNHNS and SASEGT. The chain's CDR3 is CASSEWADTEAFF. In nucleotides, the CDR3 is TGTGCCAGCAGTGAATGGGCAGACACTGAAGCTTTCTTT.